This is a list of T cell receptor beta chains from one sample in a study of blood T cell repertoires in COVID-19. The repertoire was sequenced with immunoSEQ multiplex PCR; TCRdb's copy has only in-frame clones and lacks some. The sample holds roughly 200,000 clones, roughly 86% seen once. The material sequenced was peripheral blood. The receptors shown here come from a woman aged 25 to 45 with active or convalescent COVID-19. Each CDR3 is given with its conserved first and last residue. A D gene is named only where the DNA matches it firmly. Clone sizes are given selectively: once, few, many, or a class where the clone is expanded.

abundance	j_gene	d_gene	v_gene	CDR3nt	CDR3aa
-	TRBJ2-3	-	TRBV6-7	TGTGCCAGCAGTTACAAACCCAGGGGGGACACAGATACGCAGTATTTT	CASSYKPRGDTDTQYF
-	TRBJ1-1	-	TRBV23-1	TGCGCCAGCAGTCACATCAGGGGCCTGAACACTGAAGCTTTCTTT	CASSHIRGLNTEAFF
-	TRBJ1-1	-	TRBV10-1	TGCGCCAGCAGTGATCACAGGGCGAGAATTAGCACTGAAGCTTTCTTT	CASSDHRARISTEAFF
-	TRBJ2-1	TRBD2	TRBV29-1	TGCAGCGTTAGCGGGAGGCCCTCGGGGAATGAGCAGTTCTTC	CSVSGRPSGNEQFF
-	TRBJ2-1	TRBD2	TRBV9	TGTGCCAGCACCAACCTGGGGCTAGCGGGAGCTGGTGAGCAGTTCTTC	CASTNLGLAGAGEQFF
-	TRBJ2-3	-	TRBV6-4	TGTGCCAGCAGTGACTCGGGCTTCTCTAGCACAGATACGCAGTATTTT	CASSDSGFSSTDTQYF
-	TRBJ1-6	-	TRBV6-6	TGTGCCAGCAGTGCCGCCAAAGGGGCACCCCTCCACTTT	CASSAAKGAPLHF
-	TRBJ2-3	TRBD2	TRBV3-1/TRBV3-2	TGTGCCAGCAGCCAAGATTGGGGTAGCGGGAGCACAGATACGCAGTATTTT	CASSQDWGSGSTDTQYF
-	TRBJ1-2	TRBD1	TRBV5-6	TGTGCCAGCAGTTATGACAGGGTCTGGGGCTACACCTTC	CASSYDRVWGYTF
many	TRBJ1-2	TRBD1	TRBV6-1	TGTGCCAGCAGTGAATTTGGTCCAGGGGGTTTCTATGGCTACACCTTC	CASSEFGPGGFYGYTF
-	TRBJ2-1	-	TRBV6-2/TRBV6-3	TGTGCCAGCAGCTATACCCCGGCGGAGCGAAGGGAGCAGTTCTTC	CASSYTPAERREQFF
few	TRBJ1-4	-	TRBV6-5	TGTGCCAGCAGTTACTCGGGCCAAAATGAAAAACTGTTTTTT	CASSYSGQNEKLFF
-	TRBJ1-3	-	TRBV28	TGTGCCAGCAGGCACAGGGAACCAGGAAACACCATATATTTT	CASRHREPGNTIYF
few	TRBJ1-5	-	TRBV7-9	TGTGCCAGCAGCTTAGGAGGTCGCGCCAATCAGCCCCAGCATTTT	CASSLGGRANQPQHF
-	TRBJ2-1	TRBD2	TRBV25-1	TGTGCCAGCAGTGACCTTAGCGGGGGGCTCCACAATGAGCAGTTCTTC	CASSDLSGGLHNEQFF
-	TRBJ2-2	TRBD1	TRBV7-9	TGTGCCAGCAGCTTATGGTGGGACAGGGGCGCCGGGGAGCTGTTTTTT	CASSLWWDRGAGELFF